This record looks at one T cell receptor beta chain sequence and its context. These data belong to a study of PD-1 blockade in classical Hodgkin lymphoma. Every patient was affected by relapse after autologous stem cell transplantation, while exposure to brentuximab vedotin was not uniform. The method was immunoSEQ multiplex PCR; TCRdb's version includes in-frame clones alone and lacks a portion of them. The table lists 55,000 to 65,000 clones, 75% to 90% of them singletons. Per germline, CDR1 MNHEY and CDR2 SVGAGI. Trimming shortened V by 10 bases and J by 2 bases, and 18 bases separated the two germline ends. This CDR3 has 14 residues.

This receptor was taken from a human donor with classical Hodgkin lymphoma. Sequencing used peripheral blood mononuclear cells (PBMCs), obtained at baseline. V usage is TRBV6-5 and J usage is TRBJ2-7; D remains ambiguous. The CDR3 spells CATCRVLSAYEQYF. The CDR3 nucleotides read TGTGCCACCTGCCGGGTCCTAAGCGCCTACGAGCAGTACTTC.